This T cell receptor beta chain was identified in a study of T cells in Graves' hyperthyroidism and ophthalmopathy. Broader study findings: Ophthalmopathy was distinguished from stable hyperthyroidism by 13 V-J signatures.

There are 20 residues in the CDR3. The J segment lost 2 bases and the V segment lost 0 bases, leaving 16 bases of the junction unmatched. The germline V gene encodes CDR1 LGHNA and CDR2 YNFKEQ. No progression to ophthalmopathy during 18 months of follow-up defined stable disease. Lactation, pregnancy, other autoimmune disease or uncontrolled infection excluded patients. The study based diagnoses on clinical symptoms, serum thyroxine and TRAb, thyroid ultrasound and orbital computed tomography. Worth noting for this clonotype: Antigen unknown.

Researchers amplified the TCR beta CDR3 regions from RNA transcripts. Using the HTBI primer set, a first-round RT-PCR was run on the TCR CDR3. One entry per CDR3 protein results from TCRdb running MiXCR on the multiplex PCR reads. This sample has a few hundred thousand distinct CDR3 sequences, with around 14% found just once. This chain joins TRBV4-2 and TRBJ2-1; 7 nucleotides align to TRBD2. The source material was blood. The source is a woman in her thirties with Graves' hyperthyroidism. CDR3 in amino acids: CASSQDLPGEGLVTYNEQFF. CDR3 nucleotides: TGTGCCAGCAGCCAAGACCTACCCGGTGAAGGACTAGTAACCTACAATGAGCAGTTCTTC.